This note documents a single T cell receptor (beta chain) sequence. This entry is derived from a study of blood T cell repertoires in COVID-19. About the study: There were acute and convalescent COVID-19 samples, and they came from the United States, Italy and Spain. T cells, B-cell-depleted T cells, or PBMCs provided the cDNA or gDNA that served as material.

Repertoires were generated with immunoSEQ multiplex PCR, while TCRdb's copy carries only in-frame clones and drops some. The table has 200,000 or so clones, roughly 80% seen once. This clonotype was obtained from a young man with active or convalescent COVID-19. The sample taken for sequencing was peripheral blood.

In nucleotides, the CDR3 is TGTGCCACCAGTGATTCGGGGGGTTTTCAGCCCCAGCATTTT. Its translation is CATSDSGGFQPQHF. V gene TRBV24-1 combines with J gene TRBJ1-5; D may be TRBD1 (5 bases). Germline CDR1 and CDR2: KGHDR and SFDVKD. Trimming removed 2 bases at V and 6 bases at J, with 10 bases between. The CDR3 totals 14 residues.